This T cell receptor beta chain was sequenced for a study of shared clonotypes between healthy human individuals. V gave up 4 bases and J gave up 2 bases; unmatched junction bases: 4. This CDR3 has 14 residues. Germline V gene data show CDR1 as KGHSH and CDR2 as LQKENI. Data came from immunoSEQ multiplex PCR; TCRdb stores just in-frame clones and leaves some out. The sample consists of some 2,100,000 clones, approximately 94% of them appearing once. The clonotype comes from a man aged 18 to 30 in good health. The J gene is TRBJ1-1, the V gene TRBV18, with TRBD1 matching 7 bases. Sequencing was done on a sample of naive CD4+ T cells sorted from blood. Subset specified: CD45RA+ positively selected. CDR3: CASSQEGANTEAFF. DNA of the CDR3: TGTGCCAGCTCACAAGAGGGGGCCAACACTGAAGCTTTCTTT.